This T cell receptor beta chain was sequenced for a study of OX40 agonist ivuxolimab in advanced cancers. Unmatched junction bases numbered 9, after V lost 5 bases and J lost 9 bases. The germline V gene encodes CDR1 SGHTA and CDR2 FQGTGA. CDR3 length: 14 residues. Clones were read by immunoSEQ multiplex PCR, and TCRdb kept only the in-frame ones, dropping some. There are about 21,000 clones in the sample; about four fifths occur only once, and under 35% lies in the top ten. The source of this sequence is an adult with an advanced solid tumor such as melanoma, head and neck, liver or kidney cancer. Sequencing used CD4+ or CD8+ T cells sorted from blood, obtained in a trial of the OX40 agonist ivuxolimab. The genes are TRBV7-3 and TRBJ2-1; 8 positions match TRBD2. Here the CDR3 reads CASSLGLVGGEQFF. The DNA of the CDR3 is TGTGCCAGCAGCCTGGGACTAGTAGGGGGTGAGCAGTTCTTC.